The entry below gives a single T cell receptor beta chain sequence along with its context. Only in-frame clones appear in the TCRdb table, and some are missing; sequencing was by immunoSEQ multiplex PCR. Recorded for this sample: 30,000 to 35,000 clones. This specimen belongs to a study of T cells in women clearing cervical HPV infection. Sequences were obtained from blood buffy coat. The receptor was isolated from a woman between 18 and 75 years old with a cervical HPV16 infection that either progressed to CIN3+ or cleared (not recorded which).

CDR3 DNA (partial): TGTGCCAGCCTACCAAGTGGGGGGTTGGATGAAAAG. It encodes CASLPSGGLDEK. The whole CDR3 sequence reads CASLPSGGLDEKLFF. The chain recombines TRBV5-6 with TRBJ2-2; D perhaps matches TRBD2 (6 bases). The read terminates 3 residues ahead of where the CDR3 ends, so the germline J gene completes it. CDR3 length: 15 amino acids. Germline V gene sequence: CDR1 SGHDT, CDR2 YYEEEE.